Here is one T cell receptor beta chain with its context. Antigen: not known. This specimen belongs to a study of T cell responses to AZD1222 COVID-19 vaccine. Whole-study results and caveats: Baseline serostatus was positive in only a handful of AZD1222 recipients. Repertoire sampling happened only post peak T cell response. Close to half of all spike-specific TCRs reportedly target regions of the variants that are unmutated.

TCRdb's table, derived via immunoSEQ multiplex PCR, lists solely in-frame clones and lacks some. In the table there are some 50,000 clones, approximately 89% of which are singletons. This specimen consisted of peripheral blood, obtained 28 days after the second AZD1222 dose. The sequence derives from an adult who received the AZD1222 COVID-19 vaccine.

The CDR3 spells CSVEFAAEQYF. The CDR3 DNA sequence: TGCAGCGTTGAATTCGCAGCAGAGCAGTACTTC. The chain is built from TRBV29-1 and TRBJ2-7; D call uncertain. The CDR3 spans 11 residues. The germline V gene encodes CDR1 SQVTM and CDR2 ANQGSEA. V was shortened by 2 bases and J by 7 bases, with 9 bases between the two germline ends.